The T cell receptor (beta chain) under discussion was sequenced for a study of cytomegalovirus exposure and HLA in healthy donors. Notes on the study in general: Three of the chains that were CMV-associated were confirmed in vitro to be specific for CMV antigens. TCR beta V segments were, for the most part, productive about 87% or about 30% of the time in an earlier analysis. A highly shared variant cluster was judged a likely technical artifact.

At the time of sampling, donors were nominally healthy, though unrecorded immune exposures were likely. The PCR employed 60 Vbeta primers together with 13 Jbeta primers. Here immunoSEQ multiplex PCR was the method, and the copy in TCRdb shows in-frame clones only, minus some. This sample carries some 200,000 clones, roughly four fifths of them seen once, and the ten largest clones take 1.5% to 2%. The germline V gene encodes CDR1 SGHRS and CDR2 YFSETQ. V was trimmed by 2 bases and J by 0 bases, leaving 7 bases between them. The CDR3 is made up of 14 amino acids. Comments on this clone: Its antigen is still unknown.

The material sequenced was PBMCs. The gene calls are TRBV5-1 and TRBJ2-3; D is perhaps TRBD2 (6 bases). The sequence was collected from a woman aged 18-29 years in good health and CMV-seronegative. CDR3 sequence: CASSFGTSTDTQYF. The CDR3 DNA reads TGCGCCAGCAGCTTCGGGACTAGCACAGATACGCAGTATTTT.